The 26 T cell receptor beta chains reported below all come from one sample, sequenced in a study of vaccination effects on CD4 cells after COVID-19. Using immunoSEQ multiplex PCR, the repertoire was profiled, and TCRdb retains in-frame clones only, with some absent. Of 65,000 to 80,000 clones listed, roughly three quarters were seen once; the top ten hold about 2%. No antigen has been assigned to these receptors. The culture ran for about 10 days, and then CD4+ T cells were isolated. The sequenced sample was CD4+ T cells from PBMCs cultured without peptide, obtained before COVID-19 vaccination. Receptors originate from a human donor who received a COVID-19 vaccine.

J is TRBJ1-4 and V is TRBV6-5; 7 bases are shared with TRBD1. The CDR3 has 15 residues. The junction had 6 bases not matched to a gene; V was cut back by 5 bases and J by 3 bases. The germline CDR1 and CDR2 sequences are MNHEY and SVGAGI. This chain's CDR3 is CASSLRDRPNEKLFF. CDR3 bases: TGTGCCAGCAGTCTCCGGGACAGACCTAATGAAAAACTGTTTTTT.

The chain joins TRBV18 to TRBJ1-1; TRBD1 is a possible D gene (5 bases). The CDR3 is 15 amino acids. V gave up 0 bases and J gave up 5 bases, with 13 bases separating them. Per the germline V gene, CDR1 is KGHSH and CDR2 is LQKENI. The CDR3 sequence is CASSPPQGGKTEAFF. In DNA form, the CDR3 reads TGTGCCAGCTCACCACCCCAGGGCGGAAAGACTGAAGCTTTCTTT.

The V gene is TRBV29-1, the J gene TRBJ2-3; 8 nucleotides align to TRBD1. This CDR3 has 14 amino acids. V gave up 5 bases and J gave up 0 bases; unmatched junction bases: 4. Germline assignment: CDR1 SQVTM and CDR2 ANQGSEA. The CDR3 sequence is CSVRTGMSTDTQYF. The DNA for the CDR3 is TGCAGCGTTCGGACAGGGATGAGCACAGATACGCAGTATTTT.

The chain is built from TRBV15 and TRBJ2-1, with TRBD1 as a possible D gene (6 bases). The germline V gene has CDR1 LNHNV and CDR2 YYDKDF (reference sequence). Trimming cost V 1 base and J 2 bases, with 12 bases left between them. This CDR3 is built from 16 residues. CDR3 protein: CATSRAPGVAYNEQFF. CDR3 coding DNA: TGTGCCACCAGCAGAGCTCCAGGGGTCGCCTACAATGAGCAGTTCTTC.

The V and J genes are TRBV5-1 and TRBJ2-5, with 9 positions matching TRBD1. Germline CDR1 is SGHRS and CDR2 is YFSETQ. The CDR3 has 14 amino acids. V shed 4 bases and J 5 bases; nucleotides not matched to a gene: 6. For the CDR3, the DNA is TGCGCCAGCAGCGGGGGAGGACAGGGGGAGACCCAGTACTTC. Amino acid sequence: CASSGGGQGETQYF.

This sequence joins TRBV30 and TRBJ1-1; D is possibly TRBD1 (6 bases). Germline V CDR1 and CDR2: GTSNPN, SVGIG (reference sequence). Trimming stripped 3 bases from V and 6 bases from J, with 11 bases between. This CDR3 region has 12 residues. CDR3 sequence reads: CAWRKRGAEAFF. The CDR3 region has the DNA TGTGCCTGGAGGAAAAGGGGGGCTGAAGCTTTCTTT.

V is TRBV9 and J is TRBJ2-2; unclear D gene. Trimming took off 0 bases at V and 6 bases at J, with 6 bases between the two ends. CDR1 is SGDLS and CDR2 is YYNGEE in the germline V gene. CDR3 length: 13 amino acids. CDR3 nucleotides: TGTGCCAGCAGCGTAGGGTGGGCCGGGGAGCTGTTTTTT. Amino acids: CASSVGWAGELFF.

The table lists this clone with a few counts. CDR3 loop: CASSIYSGNTIYF. CDR3 sequence (DNA): TGTGCCAGCAGTATCTACTCTGGAAACACCATATATTTT. The chain recombines TRBV12-3 or TRBV12-4 with TRBJ1-3; D gene unclear. CDR3 length equals 13 residues. The V end lost 5 bases, the J end lost 0 bases, and 5 bases lay between the germline ends.

The rearrangement uses TRBV27 and TRBJ2-7; 7 nucleotides match TRBD2. With 5 bases clipped from V and 4 bases from J, the junction kept 8 bases outside the gene matches. CDR1 MNHEY and CDR2 SMNVEV come from the germline V gene (reference sequence). CDR3 length equals 14 residues. The CDR3 protein is CASSPRWGGYEQYV. The CDR3 nucleotides read TGTGCCAGCAGTCCCCGCTGGGGGGGATACGAGCAGTACGTC.

The J gene is TRBJ1-3, the V gene TRBV6-2 or TRBV6-3; D is unresolved. The CDR3 has 13 amino acids. V was cut by 5 bases and J by 2 bases, with 7 bases left in between. Germline V gene lookup returns CDR1 MNHEY and CDR2 SVGEGT. The CDR3: CASSRKTGNTIYF. The CDR3 DNA sequence: TGTGCCAGCAGTCGGAAGACTGGAAACACCATATATTTT.

This clone was seen a single time. The CDR3: CASSRGGAGNTIYF. CDR3 nucleotides: TGTGCCAGCAGTCGCGGGGGCGCTGGAAACACCATATATTTT. This rearrangement joins TRBV27 to TRBJ1-3, with D perhaps TRBD1 (6 bases). The germline CDR1 and CDR2 sequences are MNHEY and SMNVEV (reference sequence). Trimming pared 5 bases from V and 2 bases from J, leaving 10 bases between. The CDR3 consists of 14 residues.

J is TRBJ2-1 and V is TRBV18; TRBD2 agrees at 9 bases. This CDR3 contains 15 residues. V shed 2 bases and J 8 bases; nucleotides not matched to a gene: 7. CDR1 KGHSH and CDR2 LQKENI come from the germline V gene. The CDR3 region is CASSPSAGGVDEQFF. The DNA for the CDR3 is TGTGCCAGCTCACCATCAGCGGGGGGTGTGGATGAGCAGTTCTTC.

This chain links TRBV6-6 with TRBJ2-7, with a possible D match to TRBD2 (5 bases). Trimming took off 4 bases at V and 0 bases at J, with 7 bases between the two ends. Germline V gene sequence: CDR1 MNHNY, CDR2 SVGAGI (reference sequence). CDR3 length: 13 residues. The CDR3 DNA reads as TGTGCCAGCAGTTTCCGGGACTCCTACGAGCAGTACGTC. Its translation is CASSFRDSYEQYV.

This clone was found once. V gene TRBV18 combines with J gene TRBJ2-1; 10 nucleotides line up with TRBD1. The CDR3 spans 14 residues. The V and J ends lost 6 bases and 6 bases, in that order; junction bases with no gene match: 5. Germline V lookup: CDR1 KGHSH, CDR2 LQKENI. CDR3 DNA sequence: TGTGCCAGCTCGCGACAGGGGGCGGGCAATGAGCAGTTCTTC. Its protein is CASSRQGAGNEQFF.

CDR3 bases: TGCGCCAGCAGCCGTAGCGGGCCTAGCACAGATACGCAGTATTTT. It encodes CASSRSGPSTDTQYF. The chain employs TRBV5-1 and TRBJ2-3; 7 bases are a match to TRBD2. Germline V CDR1 and CDR2: SGHRS, YFSETQ. This CDR3 is built from 15 residues. J was trimmed by 0 bases and V by 4 bases; bases with no gene match: 5. Based on the CDR3 plus reference TRBV5-1 and TRBJ2-3, the full variable domain is KAGVTQTPRYLIKTRGQQVTLSCSPISGHRSVSWYQQTPGQGLQFLFEYFSETQRNKGNFPGRFSGRQFSNSRSEMNVSTLELGDSALYLCASSRSGPSTDTQYFGPGTRLTVL.

The chain joins TRBV6-5 to TRBJ1-2, with D uncertain. The germline CDR1 and CDR2 sequences are MNHEY and SVGAGI. The germline V and J ends were trimmed by 0 bases and 8 bases, with 13 bases remaining between them. CDR3 length equals 14 residues. The DNA for the CDR3 is TGTGCCAGCAGTTACTCGACGGGTTCGGGAGGCTACACCTTC. Translating it yields CASSYSTGSGGYTF.

This clone was picked up one time. V gene TRBV5-1 combines with J gene TRBJ2-5; 11 nucleotides align to TRBD2. V shed 0 bases and J 5 bases; nucleotides not matched to a gene: 6. The CDR3 is 16 residues long. In germline, CDR1 is SGHRS, CDR2 YFSETQ. The CDR3 sequence is CASSLELAGDLETQYF. The CDR3 DNA sequence: TGCGCCAGCAGCTTGGAACTAGCGGGGGACCTTGAGACCCAGTACTTC.

For this clone: A read error may account for a junction end that differs from germline. The chain links TRBV2 to TRBJ1-2, with TRBD1 matching over 9 bases. Per germline, CDR1 SNHLY and CDR2 FYNNEI. CDR3 size: 13 residues. The CDR3 loop is CASREDRGNGYTF. CDR3 in DNA: TGTGCCAGCAGGGAAGACAGGGGGAATGGCTACACCTTC.

In its sample, this clone was seen once. The rearrangement links TRBV15 to TRBJ1-6; D gene ambiguous. Trimming left V 2 bases short and J 6 bases short, with 11 bases between. From germline, CDR1 is LNHNV and CDR2 YYDKDF (reference sequence). The CDR3 consists of 15 residues. CDR3 DNA: TGTGCCACCAGCAGAAAGGGCCAGACTAATTCACCCCTCCACTTT. Its protein product is CATSRKGQTNSPLHF.

The chain employs TRBV18 and TRBJ2-5; unclear D gene. The length of the CDR3 is 11 residues. V was pared by 4 bases and J by 0 bases, with 0 bases between. In germline, CDR1 is KGHSH, CDR2 LQKENI. The CDR3 DNA reads TGTGCCAGCTCACACCAAGAGACCCAGTACTTC. Protein: CASSHQETQYF.

The rearrangement uses TRBV6-5 and TRBJ2-6, with D uncertain. Trimming removed 5 bases at V and 0 bases at J, with 5 bases between. Germline CDR1 is MNHEY and CDR2 is SVGAGI. There are 14 residues in the CDR3. CDR3 sequence (DNA): TGTGCCAGCAGTCGAAGCTCTGGGGCCAACGTCCTGACTTTC. It yields the protein CASSRSSGANVLTF.

The chain employs TRBV5-1 and TRBJ2-5; unclear D gene. The germline V gene encodes CDR1 SGHRS and CDR2 YFSETQ. The CDR3 runs 16 residues. V was clipped by 4 bases and J by 0 bases, with 16 bases between them. CDR3 in amino acids: CASSQNQLSYQETQYF. DNA of the CDR3: TGCGCCAGCAGCCAAAACCAGCTGAGCTACCAAGAGACCCAGTACTTC.

The chain carries TRBV21-1 and TRBJ2-4; the table's D call of TRBD2 was not tested on the DNA. TRBV21-1 is reported as a pseudogene. The CDR3 runs to 17 residues. CDR3 sequence: CASSRRAGWEQTNIQYF. Written as DNA, the CDR3 is TGTGCCAGCAGCAGAAGGGCGGGGTGGGAGCAAACAAACATTCAGTACTTC.

V and J are TRBV6-4 and TRBJ1-2, with TRBD1 matching 8 bases. This CDR3 is built from 14 residues. Trimming took 6 bases from V and 3 from J; bases not matched to a gene: 6. Germline assignment: CDR1 MRHNA and CDR2 SNTAGT. The CDR3 nucleotides read TGTGCCAGCAGACCCGGACAGGGTGACTATGGCTACACCTTC. This encodes CASRPGQGDYGYTF.

The chain combines TRBV5-4 with TRBJ2-1, with 12 bases lining up with TRBD1. V shed 4 bases, J shed 2 bases, and the junction held 4 bases outside the gene matches. Germline CDR1 reads SGHNT; CDR2 reads YYREEE (reference sequence). The CDR3 has 16 residues. CDR3 protein: CASSPGQGATYNEQFF. The CDR3 nucleotides read TGTGCCAGCAGCCCGGGACAGGGGGCAACCTACAATGAGCAGTTCTTC.

The chain is built from TRBV2 and TRBJ1-2; D is unresolved. Trimming removed 7 bases from V and 2 bases from J, with 11 bases in between. CDR3 length: 13 residues. CDR1 is SNHLY, CDR2 FYNNEI, per germline. CDR3 nucleotide sequence: TGTGCCAGCAAAGGAACAACCAACTATGGCTACACCTTC. It codes for CASKGTTNYGYTF.